Following are 18 T cell receptor beta chains from one sample sequenced in a study of vaccination effects on CD4 cells after COVID-19. Data came from immunoSEQ multiplex PCR; TCRdb stores just in-frame clones and leaves some out. The sample records nearly 25,000 clones, about 70% being singletons. ViraFEST expansion of antigen-specific CD4+ T cells with viral peptide pools preceded sequencing. Once cultured for approximately ten days, the cells underwent separation to obtain CD4+ T cells. BNT162b2 vaccine or mRNA-1273 vaccine was given to participants in two doses. For these TCRs, the target antigens are not known. The sequenced sample was CD4+ T cells from PBMCs cultured with SARS-CoV-2 spike peptides, obtained after COVID-19 vaccination. The origin of the receptors is a human donor who received a COVID-19 vaccine.

The J gene is TRBJ1-2, the V gene TRBV9; the D is unclear. This CDR3 region has 13 residues. The germline V gene has CDR1 SGDLS and CDR2 YYNGEE. With 2 bases removed from V and 3 bases from J, the gap between germline ends came to 8 bases. CDR3 sequence (DNA): TGTGCCAGCAGCGTCAGCGTCGACTATGGCTACACCTTC. It specifies CASSVSVDYGYTF.

The chain is built from TRBV2 and TRBJ1-6; 9 bases agree with TRBD1. Trimming at V came to 4 bases and at J to 9 bases, leaving 4 bases not matched to a gene. CDR1 SNHLY and CDR2 FYNNEI come from the germline V gene. The CDR3 length is 14 residues. CDR3 sequence: CASSGGQGASPLHF. CDR3 DNA sequence: TGTGCCAGCAGTGGGGGACAGGGAGCTTCACCCCTCCACTTT.

This clone appeared a few times. V is TRBV2 and J is TRBJ1-2; D remains unclear. V was trimmed by 6 bases and J by 11 bases, leaving 13 bases between them. The CDR3 has 11 amino acids. CDR1 is SNHLY, CDR2 FYNNEI, per germline. CDR3 sequence: CASSPRRSYTF. The CDR3 nucleotides are TGTGCCAGCAGCCCCAGGAGAAGTTACACCTTC.

This clone was detected a few times. The chain combines TRBV29-1 with TRBJ2-1; possible D gene TRBD2, 5 bases. Trimming removed 5 bases from V and 2 bases from J, with 13 bases in between. This CDR3 has 14 residues. CDR1 is SQVTM, CDR2 ANQGSEA, per germline. CDR3 nucleotides: TGCAGCGTTAGGGAGAGCCGACCCTACAATGAGCAGTTCTTC. Translating it yields CSVRESRPYNEQFF.

This clone showed up just a few times. The chain joins TRBV5-8 to TRBJ2-1; TRBD2 might be the D (6 bases). The ends were cut back, 4 bases at V and 3 bases at J, with 17 bases in the middle. The germline V gene has CDR1 SGHTS and CDR2 YDEGEE. The CDR3 is 16 residues long. As DNA, the CDR3 is TGTGCCAGCAGCCCTACGGGGACTTACCTCTACAATGAGCAGTTCTTC. As protein: CASSPTGTYLYNEQFF.

The rearrangement links TRBV4-1 to TRBJ2-2; D unresolved. The CDR3 loop spans 13 amino acids. V lost 1 base and J 5 bases, leaving 5 bases between the germline ends. Germline V gene sequence: CDR1 MGHRA, CDR2 YSYEKL. CDR3 residues: CASSQVVTGELFF. The CDR3 DNA is TGCGCCAGCAGCCAAGTGGTGACCGGGGAGCTGTTTTTT.

V usage is TRBV18 and J usage is TRBJ2-7, with D possibly being TRBD1 (6 bases). Germline V gene lookup returns CDR1 KGHSH and CDR2 LQKENI. V gave up 3 bases and J gave up 3 bases, with 9 bases separating them. The CDR3 is made up of 13 amino acids. CDR3 nucleotides: TGTGCCAGCTCACCGGGACAAATCTACGAGCAGTACTTC. It encodes CASSPGQIYEQYF. Looking up the rest from reference TRBV18 and TRBJ2-7 gives the full variable domain: NAGVMQNPRHLVRRRGQEARLRCSPMKGHSHVYWYRQLPEEGLKFMVYLQKENIIDESGMPKERFSAEFPKEGPSILRIQQVVRGDSAAYFCASSPGQIYEQYFGPGTRLTVT.

V and J are TRBV15 and TRBJ1-2; D uncertain. This CDR3 has 13 amino acids. V was pared by 9 bases and J by 0 bases, with 11 bases between. From germline, CDR1 is LNHNV and CDR2 YYDKDF (reference sequence). The CDR3 nucleotides are TGTGCCACATCACGAGAAACTAACTATGGCTACACCTTC. The encoded protein is CATSRETNYGYTF.

This clone was seen a few times. V gene TRBV30 combines with J gene TRBJ2-2, with TRBD2 as a possible D gene (5 bases). In germline, CDR1 is GTSNPN, CDR2 SVGIG (reference sequence). The germline V and J ends were trimmed by 3 bases and 0 bases, with 11 bases remaining between them. The CDR3 totals 15 residues. The CDR3 region has the DNA TGTGCCTGGAGCGCTCTCGGGGCGAACACCGGGGAGCTGTTTTTT. This gives the protein CAWSALGANTGELFF.

As concerns this clone: A read error may account for a junction end that differs from germline. This chain uses TRBV5-4 with TRBJ2-7; TRBD2 agrees at 7 bases. This CDR3 contains 15 residues. Per the germline V gene, CDR1 is SGHNT and CDR2 is YYREEE (reference sequence). The CDR3 coding sequence is TGTGCCAGCAGCCCCGGGACTACGATCGGCTACGGGCAGTACTTC. It yields the protein CASSPGTTIGYGQYF.

The chain couples TRBV5-1 to TRBJ1-6; 9 bases map to TRBD1. In germline, CDR1 is SGHRS, CDR2 YFSETQ. J lost 13 bases, V lost 4 bases, and 15 bases had no gene match. The CDR3 spans 16 residues. CDR3 DNA: TGCGCCAGCAGCCTAGGCCGCGGGACAGGGACACGTCCCCTCCACTTT. Translation: CASSLGRGTGTRPLHF. The variable domain in full, completed from reference TRBV5-1 and TRBJ1-6, reads KAGVTQTPRYLIKTRGQQVTLSCSPISGHRSVSWYQQTPGQGLQFLFEYFSETQRNKGNFPGRFSGRQFSNSRSEMNVSTLELGDSALYLCASSLGRGTGTRPLHFGNGTRLTVT.

The chain employs TRBV27 and TRBJ1-1; no reliable D call. V was pared by 6 bases and J by 1 base, with 9 bases between. The CDR3 consists of 13 residues. The germline CDR1 and CDR2 sequences are MNHEY and SMNVEV (reference sequence). The CDR3 DNA is TGTGCCAGCAGACCGGGGTGGAACACTGAAGCTTTCTTT. The encoded protein is CASRPGWNTEAFF.

This chain links TRBV21-1 with TRBJ1-2; no DNA check was done on the table's D call, TRBD1. TRBV21-1 is a recognized pseudogene. The CDR3 totals 16 residues. The CDR3 loop is CASSKADQTTTYGYTF. The CDR3 DNA reads TGTGCCAGCAGCAAAGCCGATCAGACAACCACCTATGGCTACACCTTC.

The chain is built from TRBV7-9 and TRBJ1-1; perhaps TRBD1 as D (6 bases). Trimming stripped 5 bases from V and 10 bases from J, with 14 bases between. The CDR3 runs to 12 residues. CDR1 is SEHNR, CDR2 FQNEAQ, per germline (reference sequence). For the CDR3, the DNA is TGTGCCAGCAGCCTCGACCAGGGGCGAGCTTTCTTT. Translation gives CASSLDQGRAFF. Drawing the rest from reference TRBV7-9 and TRBJ1-1, the complete variable domain is DTGVSQNPRHKITKRGQNVTFRCDPISEHNRLYWYRQTLGQGPEFLTYFQNEAQLEKSRLLSDRFSAERPKGSFSTLEIQRTEQGDSAMYLCASSLDQGRAFFGQGTRLTVV.

The V call is TRBV18, the J call TRBJ2-1, with D maybe TRBD2 (6 bases). This CDR3 has 15 amino acids. Germline V gene sequence: CDR1 KGHSH, CDR2 LQKENI. V lost 3 bases, J lost 4 bases, and 13 bases lay in between. The CDR3, as DNA: TGTGCCAGCTCACCCTTGGGGACTTTATACAATGAGCAGTTCTTC. Translating gives CASSPLGTLYNEQFF.

CDR3 sequence reads: CASSQTQGNYGYTF. The CDR3 DNA reads TGTGCCAGCTCTCAAACACAGGGTAACTATGGCTACACCTTC. The genes are TRBV18 and TRBJ1-2, with TRBD1 as a possible D gene (6 bases). This CDR3 region has 14 residues. The germline CDR1 and CDR2 sequences are KGHSH and LQKENI. V was cut by 6 bases and J by 1 base, with 12 bases left in between.

The count of this clone is one. This chain connects TRBV9 to TRBJ1-6; 8 bases match TRBD1. The CDR3 runs 15 residues. The germline CDR1 and CDR2 sequences are SGDLS and YYNGEE. V trimming: 0 bases; J trimming: 6 bases; junction bases outside the gene matches: 2. CDR3 protein: CASSVDRGGNSPLHF. The CDR3 DNA is TGTGCCAGCAGCGTAGACAGGGGGGGTAATTCACCCCTCCACTTT.

V is TRBV2 and J is TRBJ1-4, with 7 bases fitting TRBD1. J was trimmed by 5 bases and V by 3 bases; bases with no gene match: 3. From germline, CDR1 is SNHLY and CDR2 FYNNEI. The CDR3 runs 14 residues. Here the CDR3 DNA reads TGTGCCAGCAGTGATGACAGGGAAAATGAAAAACTGTTTTTT. Protein product: CASSDDRENEKLFF.